The rows below give T cell receptor beta chains drawn from one sample of a study of response to subunit inactivated influenza vaccine. Each CDR3 protein gets one entry after TCRdb re-called the RT-PCR reads with MiXCR. The data contain under 200,000 distinct CDR3 sequences, approximately 10% of them singletons. The specimen comprised non-naive T cells sorted from PBMCs, sampled roughly 45 days after vaccination. The origin of the receptors is a man aged 45 to 65 who received an inactivated influenza vaccine. The CDR3 runs from the conserved cysteine through the conserved F or W. Fields, in order: J gene, V gene, clone size, D gene, CDR3 protein, CDR3 DNA. A D gene is named only where the DNA matches it firmly. Size values are once, few and many counts, or a class for expanded clones, and some rows have none.

j_gene: TRBJ1-5; v_gene: TRBV20-1; abundance: few; d_gene: TRBD1; CDR3aa: CSAKRGQGGNQPQHF; CDR3nt: TGCAGTGCGAAAAGGGGACAGGGCGGCAATCAGCCCCAGCATTTT
j_gene: TRBJ2-1; v_gene: TRBV7-9; abundance: few; d_gene: TRBD2; CDR3aa: CASSLQSGGSYNEQFF; CDR3nt: TGTGCCAGCAGCTTACAGTCCGGGGGGTCCTACAATGAGCAGTTCTTC
j_gene: TRBJ2-3; v_gene: TRBV7-3; abundance: -; d_gene: -; CDR3aa: CASSPNSGSTDTQYF; CDR3nt: TGTGCCAGCAGCCCAAACAGCGGATCCACAGATACGCAGTATTTT
j_gene: TRBJ2-2; v_gene: TRBV6-2/TRBV6-3; abundance: many; d_gene: -; CDR3aa: CASSYWQGTGELFF; CDR3nt: TGTGCCAGCAGTTACTGGCAGGGCACCGGGGAGCTGTTTTTT
j_gene: TRBJ1-6; v_gene: TRBV3-1; abundance: many; d_gene: -; CDR3aa: CASSQAGVDNSPLHF; CDR3nt: TGTGCCAGCAGCCAAGCAGGGGTCGATAATTCACCCCTCCACTTT
j_gene: TRBJ2-1; v_gene: TRBV29-1; abundance: many; d_gene: -; CDR3aa: CSVDLSYNEQFF; CDR3nt: TGCAGCGTTGACCTATCCTACAATGAGCAGTTCTTC
j_gene: TRBJ2-1; v_gene: TRBV25-1; abundance: few; d_gene: TRBD2; CDR3aa: CASSARGGSEQFF; CDR3nt: TGTGCCAGCAGTGCTCGGGGGGGCAGTGAGCAGTTCTTC
j_gene: TRBJ1-4; v_gene: TRBV5-1; abundance: -; d_gene: -; CDR3aa: CASSLLGSTNEKLFF; CDR3nt: TGCGCCAGCAGCTTGTTGGGGTCAACTAATGAAAAACTGTTTTTT
j_gene: TRBJ1-2; v_gene: TRBV5-6; abundance: few; d_gene: -; CDR3aa: CASSLKDRYTF; CDR3nt: TGTGCCAGCAGCTTAAAAGACCGCTACACCTTC
j_gene: TRBJ1-5; v_gene: TRBV4-2; abundance: -; d_gene: -; CDR3aa: CASSQEVNQPQHF; CDR3nt: TGTGCCAGCAGCCAAGAGGTTAATCAGCCCCAGCATTTT
j_gene: TRBJ2-2; v_gene: TRBV7-2; abundance: few; d_gene: -; CDR3aa: CASSLRSDHTGELFF; CDR3nt: TGTGCCAGCAGCTTAAGGAGCGACCACACCGGGGAGCTGTTTTTT
j_gene: TRBJ2-1; v_gene: TRBV5-6; abundance: few; d_gene: TRBD2; CDR3aa: CASSPTTSGRARGYNEQFF; CDR3nt: TGTGCCAGCAGCCCGACGACTAGCGGGAGGGCCAGAGGTTACAATGAGCAGTTCTTC
j_gene: TRBJ2-7; v_gene: TRBV4-3; abundance: -; d_gene: -; CDR3aa: CASSQMGLGEQYF; CDR3nt: TGCGCCAGCAGCCAAATGGGTTTAGGCGAGCAGTACTTC
j_gene: TRBJ2-1; v_gene: TRBV13; abundance: -; d_gene: -; CDR3aa: CASSQTRDTFYNEQFF; CDR3nt: TGTGCCAGCAGCCAAACCCGGGACACATTTTACAATGAGCAGTTCTTC
j_gene: TRBJ2-1; v_gene: TRBV20-1; abundance: -; d_gene: -; CDR3aa: CSARGSYNEQFF; CDR3nt: TGCAGTGCGCGAGGCTCCTACAATGAGCAGTTCTTC
j_gene: TRBJ1-5; v_gene: TRBV6-6; abundance: once; d_gene: -; CDR3aa: CASMWGGSQPQHF; CDR3nt: TGTGCCAGCATGTGGGGCGGAAGCCAGCCCCAGCATTTT
j_gene: TRBJ2-3; v_gene: TRBV4-2; abundance: few; d_gene: -; CDR3aa: CASSLGRETDTQYF; CDR3nt: TGTGCCAGCAGCTTAGGGCGGGAAACAGATACGCAGTATTTT
j_gene: TRBJ2-3; v_gene: TRBV20-1; abundance: -; d_gene: -; CDR3aa: CSALGVTDTQYF; CDR3nt: TGCAGTGCCCTGGGAGTCACAGATACGCAGTATTTT
j_gene: TRBJ1-4; v_gene: TRBV18; abundance: few; d_gene: -; CDR3aa: CASSPPSNGEKLFF; CDR3nt: TGTGCCAGCTCACCACCTTCCAACGGAGAAAAACTGTTTTTT
j_gene: TRBJ2-1; v_gene: TRBV2; abundance: -; d_gene: TRBD1; CDR3aa: CASNDPSGQGAYNEQFF; CDR3nt: TGTGCCAGCAATGACCCCTCGGGACAGGGAGCCTACAATGAGCAGTTCTTC
j_gene: TRBJ2-7; v_gene: TRBV20-1; abundance: few; d_gene: -; CDR3aa: CSARGTGPYEQYF; CDR3nt: TGCAGTGCTAGGGGGACGGGGCCCTACGAGCAGTACTTC
j_gene: TRBJ2-3; v_gene: TRBV5-1; abundance: many; d_gene: TRBD2; CDR3aa: CASSDPGLAGGTQYF; CDR3nt: TGCGCCAGCAGCGACCCGGGACTAGCGGGAGGTACGCAGTATTTT
j_gene: TRBJ2-5; v_gene: TRBV12-3/TRBV12-4; abundance: few; d_gene: -; CDR3aa: CASSSSNRVGGETQYF; CDR3nt: TGTGCCAGCAGTTCCTCAAACAGGGTCGGAGGAGAGACCCAGTACTTC
j_gene: TRBJ2-3; v_gene: TRBV7-7; abundance: many; d_gene: -; CDR3aa: CASSSSLDTRDTQYF; CDR3nt: TGTGCCAGCAGCTCCTCCTTAGATACCCGCGATACGCAGTATTTT
j_gene: TRBJ2-5; v_gene: TRBV5-8; abundance: many; d_gene: -; CDR3aa: CASSFGLGGGTQYF; CDR3nt: TGTGCCAGCAGCTTTGGGCTAGGCGGAGGGACCCAGTACTTC
j_gene: TRBJ2-4; v_gene: TRBV11-1; abundance: many; d_gene: -; CDR3aa: CASSFPILGTGPNQNIQYF; CDR3nt: TGTGCCAGCAGCTTCCCAATCCTCGGAACAGGGCCAAACCAAAACATTCAGTACTTC